This entry is about one T cell receptor (beta chain). The antigen remains unidentified. One end of the junction fails to match germline, which may point to a read error. The authors made TCR beta libraries by quantitative 5'-RACE with molecular barcodes. TCRdb processed the 5' RACE reads anew with MiXCR; each CDR3 protein has one entry. The table shows roughly 180,000 distinct CDR3 sequences, with 9.8% occurring only once. CDR1 and CDR2 from the germline V gene are MNHEY and SVGEGT. CDR3 length: 14 amino acids. The sample originates from a study of CD8 T cells in ankylosing spondylitis. Points from the study as a whole: Both synovial fluid and blood in reactive arthritis had previously been reported to carry some motif variants.

The specimen was blood, either unsorted or a sorted T cell fraction (not recorded which). The source is a female donor with ankylosing spondylitis or in good health (not recorded which). The chain uses TRBV6-2 or TRBV6-3 and TRBJ2-1; 8 positions match TRBD1. In nucleotides, the CDR3 is TGTGCCAGCAGTCCGACAGGGGACGTGAATGGGCAGTTCTTC. It translates to CASSPTGDVNGQFF.